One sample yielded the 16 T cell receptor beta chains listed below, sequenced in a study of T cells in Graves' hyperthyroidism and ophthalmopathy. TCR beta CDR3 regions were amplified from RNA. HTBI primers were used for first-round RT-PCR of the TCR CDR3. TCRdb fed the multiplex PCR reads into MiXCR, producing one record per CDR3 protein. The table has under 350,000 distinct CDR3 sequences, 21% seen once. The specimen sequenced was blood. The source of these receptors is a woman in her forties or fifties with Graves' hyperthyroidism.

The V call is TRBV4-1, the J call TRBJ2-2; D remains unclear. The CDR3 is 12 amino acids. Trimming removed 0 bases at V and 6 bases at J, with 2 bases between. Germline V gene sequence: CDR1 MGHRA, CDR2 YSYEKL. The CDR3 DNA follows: TGCGCCAGCAGCCAAGATGCCGGGGAGCTGTTTTTT. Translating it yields CASSQDAGELFF.

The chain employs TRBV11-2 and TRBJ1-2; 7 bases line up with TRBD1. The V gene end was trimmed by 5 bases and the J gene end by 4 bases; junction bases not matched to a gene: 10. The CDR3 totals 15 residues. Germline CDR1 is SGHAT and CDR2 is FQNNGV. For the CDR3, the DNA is TGTGCCAGCAGCCCAACAGGGGATTGGGGCTATGGCTACACCTTC. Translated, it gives CASSPTGDWGYGYTF.

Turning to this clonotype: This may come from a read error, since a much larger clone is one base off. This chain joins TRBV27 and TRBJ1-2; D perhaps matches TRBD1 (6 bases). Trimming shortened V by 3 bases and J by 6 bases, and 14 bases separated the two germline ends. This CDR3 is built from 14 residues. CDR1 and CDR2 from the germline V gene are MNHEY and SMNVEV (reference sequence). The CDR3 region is CASSLEAGEDGYTF. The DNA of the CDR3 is TGTGCCAGCAGTTTGGAGGCAGGGGAGGATGGCTACACCTTC.

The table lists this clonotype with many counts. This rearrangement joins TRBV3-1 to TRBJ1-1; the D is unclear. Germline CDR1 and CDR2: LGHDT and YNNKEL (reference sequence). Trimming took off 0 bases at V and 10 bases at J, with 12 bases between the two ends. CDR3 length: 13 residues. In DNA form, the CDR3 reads TGTGCCAGCAGCCAAGAAAGCCTCCGAGGAGCTTTCTTT. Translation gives CASSQESLRGAFF. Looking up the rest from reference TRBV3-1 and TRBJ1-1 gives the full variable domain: DTAVSQTPKYLVTQMGNDKSIKCEQNLGHDTMYWYKQDSKKFLKIMFSYNNKELIINETVPNRFSPKSPDKAHLNLHINSLELGDSAVYFCASSQESLRGAFFGQGTRLTVV.

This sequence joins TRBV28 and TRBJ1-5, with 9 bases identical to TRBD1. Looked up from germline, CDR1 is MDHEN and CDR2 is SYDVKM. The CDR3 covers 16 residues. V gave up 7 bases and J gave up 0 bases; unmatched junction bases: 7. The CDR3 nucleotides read TGTGCCAGCATTCCCGGGACAGGGAATAGCAATCAGCCCCAGCATTTT. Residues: CASIPGTGNSNQPQHF.

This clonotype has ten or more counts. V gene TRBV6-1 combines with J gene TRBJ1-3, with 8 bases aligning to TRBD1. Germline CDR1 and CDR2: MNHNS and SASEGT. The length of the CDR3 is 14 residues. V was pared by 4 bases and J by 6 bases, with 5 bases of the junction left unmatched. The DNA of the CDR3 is TGTGCCAGCAGTGGGGACAGGCCGGAAAACACCATATATTTT. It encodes CASSGDRPENTIYF.

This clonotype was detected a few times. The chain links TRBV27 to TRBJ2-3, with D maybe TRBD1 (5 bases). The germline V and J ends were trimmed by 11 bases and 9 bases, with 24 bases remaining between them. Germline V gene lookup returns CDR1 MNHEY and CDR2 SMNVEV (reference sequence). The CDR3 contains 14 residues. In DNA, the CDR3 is TGTGCCGCTACAGGACGGAACTCACAGAGGACGCAGTATTTT. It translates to CAATGRNSQRTQYF.

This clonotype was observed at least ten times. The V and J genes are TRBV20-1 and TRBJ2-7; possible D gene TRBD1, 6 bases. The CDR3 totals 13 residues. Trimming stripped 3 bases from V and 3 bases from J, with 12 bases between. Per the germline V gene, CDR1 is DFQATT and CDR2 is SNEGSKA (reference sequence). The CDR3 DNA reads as TGCAGTGCTAGTTTCCAGGGGCGCTACGAGCAGTACTTC. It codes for CSASFQGRYEQYF.

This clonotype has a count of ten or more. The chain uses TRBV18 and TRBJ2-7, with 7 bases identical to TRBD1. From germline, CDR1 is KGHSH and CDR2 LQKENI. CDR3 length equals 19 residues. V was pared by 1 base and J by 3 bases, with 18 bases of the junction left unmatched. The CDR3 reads CASSPLRQGRAQLNYEQYF. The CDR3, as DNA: TGTGCCAGCTCACCACTCCGACAGGGAAGGGCCCAATTAAACTACGAGCAGTACTTC.

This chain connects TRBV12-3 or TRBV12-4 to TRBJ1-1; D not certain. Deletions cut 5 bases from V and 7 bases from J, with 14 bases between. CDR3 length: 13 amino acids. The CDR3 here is CASSPGGSNEAFF. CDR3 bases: TGTGCCAGCAGTCCGGGAGGTAGTAATGAAGCTTTCTTT.

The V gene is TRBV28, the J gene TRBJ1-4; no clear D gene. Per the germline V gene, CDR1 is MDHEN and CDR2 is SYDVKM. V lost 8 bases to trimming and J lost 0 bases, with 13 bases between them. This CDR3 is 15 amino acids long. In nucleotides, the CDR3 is TGTGCCAGCGTGGGTGTACAGACAACTAATGAAAAACTGTTTTTT. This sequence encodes CASVGVQTTNEKLFF.

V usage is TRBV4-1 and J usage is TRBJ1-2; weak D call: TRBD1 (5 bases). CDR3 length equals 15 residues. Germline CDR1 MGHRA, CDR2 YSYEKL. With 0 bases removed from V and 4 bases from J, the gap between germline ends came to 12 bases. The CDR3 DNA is TGCGCCAGCAGCCAAGAGGACACCGCTCTCTATGGCTACACCTTC. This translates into CASSQEDTALYGYTF.

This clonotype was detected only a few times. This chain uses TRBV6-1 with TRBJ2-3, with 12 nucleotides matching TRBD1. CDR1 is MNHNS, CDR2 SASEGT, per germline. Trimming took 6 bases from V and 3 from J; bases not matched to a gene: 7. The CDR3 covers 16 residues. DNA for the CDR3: TGTGCCAGCAGAAGGGACAGGGGGCGGAGAACAGATACGCAGTATTTT. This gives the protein CASRRDRGRRTDTQYF.

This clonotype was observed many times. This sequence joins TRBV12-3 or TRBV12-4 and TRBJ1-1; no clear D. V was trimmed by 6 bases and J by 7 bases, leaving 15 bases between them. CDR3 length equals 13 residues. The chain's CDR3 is CASSPRVYVEAFF. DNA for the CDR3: TGTGCCAGCAGCCCTCGGGTGTACGTTGAAGCTTTCTTT.

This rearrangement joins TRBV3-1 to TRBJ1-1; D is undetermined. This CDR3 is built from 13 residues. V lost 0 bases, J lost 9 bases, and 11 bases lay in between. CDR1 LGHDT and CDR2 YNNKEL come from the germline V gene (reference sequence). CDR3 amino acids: CASSQELATKAFF. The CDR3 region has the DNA TGTGCCAGCAGCCAAGAGTTAGCCACCAAAGCTTTCTTT.

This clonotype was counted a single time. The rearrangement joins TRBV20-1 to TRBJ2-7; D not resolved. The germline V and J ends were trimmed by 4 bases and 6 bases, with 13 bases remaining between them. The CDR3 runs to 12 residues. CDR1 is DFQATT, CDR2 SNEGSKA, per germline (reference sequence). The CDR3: CSATNLGFEQYF. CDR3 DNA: TGCAGTGCTACGAACCTGGGCTTCGAGCAGTACTTC.